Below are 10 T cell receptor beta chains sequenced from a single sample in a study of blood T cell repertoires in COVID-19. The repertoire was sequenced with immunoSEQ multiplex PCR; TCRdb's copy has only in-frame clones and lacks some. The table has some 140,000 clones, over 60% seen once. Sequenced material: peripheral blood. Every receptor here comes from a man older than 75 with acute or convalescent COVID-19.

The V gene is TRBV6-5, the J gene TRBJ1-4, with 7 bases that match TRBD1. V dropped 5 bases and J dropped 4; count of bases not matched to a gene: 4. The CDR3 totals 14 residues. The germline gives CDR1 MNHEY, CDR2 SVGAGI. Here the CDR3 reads CASSKGQINEKLFF. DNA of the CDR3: TGTGCCAGCAGTAAGGGACAGATTAATGAAAAACTGTTTTTT.

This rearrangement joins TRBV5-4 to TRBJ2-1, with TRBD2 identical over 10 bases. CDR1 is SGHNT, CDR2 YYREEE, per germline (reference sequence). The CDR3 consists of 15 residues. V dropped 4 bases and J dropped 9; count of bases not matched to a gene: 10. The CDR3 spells CASSTASGLAAEQFF. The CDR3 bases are TGTGCCAGCAGCACCGCCTCCGGACTAGCGGCTGAGCAGTTCTTC.

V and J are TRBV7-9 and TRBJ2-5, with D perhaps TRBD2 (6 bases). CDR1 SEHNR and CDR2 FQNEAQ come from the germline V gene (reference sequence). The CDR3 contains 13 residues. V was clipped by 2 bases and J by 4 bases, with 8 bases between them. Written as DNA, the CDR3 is TGTGCCAGCAGCTTAACGCGGGGAGAGACCCAGTACTTC. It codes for CASSLTRGETQYF.

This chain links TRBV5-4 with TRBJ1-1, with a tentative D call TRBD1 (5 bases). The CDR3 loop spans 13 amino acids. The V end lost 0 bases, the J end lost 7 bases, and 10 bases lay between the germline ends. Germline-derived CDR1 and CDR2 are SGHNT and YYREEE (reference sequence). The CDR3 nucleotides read TGTGCCAGCAGCTTGGGGGGCAGGGATGAAGCTTTCTTT. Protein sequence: CASSLGGRDEAFF.

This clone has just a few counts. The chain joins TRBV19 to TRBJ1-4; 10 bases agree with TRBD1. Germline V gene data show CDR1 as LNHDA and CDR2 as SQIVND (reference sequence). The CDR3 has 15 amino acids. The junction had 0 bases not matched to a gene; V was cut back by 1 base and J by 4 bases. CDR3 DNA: TGTGCCAGTAGTATAGGGGACAGGGGTAATGAAAAACTGTTTTTT. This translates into CASSIGDRGNEKLFF.

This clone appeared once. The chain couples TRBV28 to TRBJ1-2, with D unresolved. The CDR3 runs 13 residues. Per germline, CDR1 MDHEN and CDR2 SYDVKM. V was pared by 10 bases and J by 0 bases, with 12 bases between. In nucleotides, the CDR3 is TGTGCCACGGCGGGTCTAGCTAACTATGGCTACACCTTC. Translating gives CATAGLANYGYTF.

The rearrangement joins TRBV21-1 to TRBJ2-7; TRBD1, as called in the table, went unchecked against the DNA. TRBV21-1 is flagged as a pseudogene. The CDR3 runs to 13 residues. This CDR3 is CASSKEQRYEQYF. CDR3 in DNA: TGTGCCAGCAGCAAAGAACAGAGATACGAGCAGTACTTC.

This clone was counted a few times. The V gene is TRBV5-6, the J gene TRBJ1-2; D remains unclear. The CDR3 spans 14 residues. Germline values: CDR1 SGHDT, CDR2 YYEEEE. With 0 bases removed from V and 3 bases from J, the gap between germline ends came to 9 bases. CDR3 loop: CASSLALPDYGYTF. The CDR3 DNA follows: TGTGCCAGCAGCTTGGCCCTACCGGACTATGGCTACACCTTC.

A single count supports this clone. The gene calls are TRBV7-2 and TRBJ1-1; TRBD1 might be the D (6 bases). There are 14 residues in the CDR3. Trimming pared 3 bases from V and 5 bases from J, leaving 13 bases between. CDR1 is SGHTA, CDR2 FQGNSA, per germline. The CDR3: CASSLSGRGTEAFF. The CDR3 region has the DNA TGTGCCAGCAGCTTGTCCGGCAGGGGAACTGAAGCTTTCTTT.

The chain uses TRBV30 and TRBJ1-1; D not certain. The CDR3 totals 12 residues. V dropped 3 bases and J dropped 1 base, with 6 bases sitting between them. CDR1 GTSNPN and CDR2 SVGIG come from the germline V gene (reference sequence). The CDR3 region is CAWRPRNTEAFF. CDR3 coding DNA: TGTGCCTGGAGGCCCAGGAACACTGAAGCTTTCTTT.